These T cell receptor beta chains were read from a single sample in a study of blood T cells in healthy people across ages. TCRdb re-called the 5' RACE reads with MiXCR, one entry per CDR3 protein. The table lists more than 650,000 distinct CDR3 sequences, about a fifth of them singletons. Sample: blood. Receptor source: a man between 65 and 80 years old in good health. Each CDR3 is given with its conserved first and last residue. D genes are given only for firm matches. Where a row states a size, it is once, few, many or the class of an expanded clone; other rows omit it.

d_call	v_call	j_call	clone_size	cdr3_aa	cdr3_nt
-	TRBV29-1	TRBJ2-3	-	CSVGVGTQYF	TGCAGCGTTGGAGTGGGGACGCAGTATTTT
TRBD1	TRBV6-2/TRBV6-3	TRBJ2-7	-	CASMEDRVTYEQYF	TGTGCCAGCATGGAGGACAGGGTAACCTACGAGCAGTACTTC
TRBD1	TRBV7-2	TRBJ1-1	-	CASSLVGTENTEAFF	TGTGCCAGCAGCTTAGTGGGGACAGAGAACACTGAAGCTTTCTTT
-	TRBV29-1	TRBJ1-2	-	CSSATATYGYTF	TGCAGCTCAGCGACAGCGACTTATGGCTACACCTTC
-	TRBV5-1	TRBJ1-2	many	CASSLTDLAGYGYTF	TGCGCCAGCAGCTTGACGGACCTGGCGGGCTATGGCTACACCTTC
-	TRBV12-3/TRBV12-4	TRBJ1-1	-	CASSLEGWRTEAFF	TGTGCCAGCAGTTTAGAGGGTTGGAGGACTGAAGCTTTCTTT
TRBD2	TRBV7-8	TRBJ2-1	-	CASSPLGLSSYNEQFF	TGTGCCAGCAGCCCCCTGGGACTAAGCTCCTACAATGAGCAGTTCTTC
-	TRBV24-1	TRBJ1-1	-	CATSGGMLGNTEAFF	TGTGCCACCAGTGGTGGGATGCTGGGGAACACTGAAGCTTTCTTT
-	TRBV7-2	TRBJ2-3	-	CASILAPGAAATQYF	TGTGCCAGCATCCTAGCCCCAGGAGCAGCAGCTACGCAGTATTTT
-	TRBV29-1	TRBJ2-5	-	CSVGEGLGVQYF	TGCAGCGTTGGAGAGGGTTTGGGGGTCCAGTACTTC
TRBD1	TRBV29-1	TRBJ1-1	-	CSVPQGASVHLDTEAFF	TGCAGCGTTCCCCAGGGGGCTTCTGTCCATTTGGACACTGAAGCTTTCTTT
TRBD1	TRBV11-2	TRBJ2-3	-	CASSPSRDRVRRTQYF	TGTGCCAGCAGCCCTTCCAGGGACAGGGTTCGACGTACGCAGTATTTT
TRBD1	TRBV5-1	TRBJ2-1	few	CASSLEDRGRIDEQFF	TGCGCCAGCAGCTTGGAGGACAGGGGGAGGATCGATGAGCAGTTCTTC
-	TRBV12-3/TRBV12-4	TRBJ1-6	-	CASSLWSGSGSPLHF	TGTGCCAGCAGTTTATGGTCAGGGTCTGGTTCACCCCTCCACTTT
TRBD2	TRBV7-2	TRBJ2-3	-	CASSHQRGGTDTQYF	TGTGCCAGCAGCCACCAGCGGGGGGGTACAGATACGCAGTATTTT
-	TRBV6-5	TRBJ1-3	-	CASSYQADHGNTIYF	TGTGCCAGCAGTTACCAGGCGGATCATGGAAACACCATATATTTT
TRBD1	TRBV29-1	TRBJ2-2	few	CSVEAGTGYTGELFF	TGCAGCGTTGAAGCTGGGACAGGGTATACCGGGGAGTTGTTTTTT
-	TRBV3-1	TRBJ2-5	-	CASSLLGRGITYNEQYF	TGTGCCAGCAGCCTACTTGGGAGGGGGATCACCTACAATGAGCAGTACTTC
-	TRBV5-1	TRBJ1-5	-	CASSLDVRGQPQHF	TGCGCCAGCAGCTTGGACGTTCGGGGTCAGCCCCAGCATTTT
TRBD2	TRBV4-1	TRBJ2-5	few	CASSLHTLAGVQETQYF	TGCGCCAGCAGCCTACATACACTAGCGGGCGTACAAGAGACCCAGTACTTC
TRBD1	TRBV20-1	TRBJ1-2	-	CSASEQGAINYGYTF	TGCAGTGCTAGTGAACAGGGGGCAATTAACTATGGCTACACCTTC
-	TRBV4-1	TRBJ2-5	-	CASSQEGGLETQYF	TGCGCCAGCAGCCAAGAGGGGGGGCTCGAGACCCAGTACTTC
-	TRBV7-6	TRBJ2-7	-	CASSLGSGIISYEQYF	TGTGCCAGCAGCTTAGGTTCCGGCATTATCTCCTACGAGCAGTACTTC
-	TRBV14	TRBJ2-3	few	CASSQADTSTDTQYF	TGTGCCAGCAGCCAAGCGGACACTAGCACAGATACGCAGTATTTT
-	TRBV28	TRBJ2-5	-	CASSRHLQETQYF	TGTGCCAGCAGTCGACACCTCCAAGAGACCCAGTACTTC
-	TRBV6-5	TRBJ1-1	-	CASSPDTGSEAFF	TGTGCCAGCAGTCCAGACACAGGGTCGGAAGCTTTCTTT
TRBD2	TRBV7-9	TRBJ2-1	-	CASRPGLADNEQFF	TGTGCCAGCAGACCGGGACTAGCGGATAATGAGCAGTTCTTC
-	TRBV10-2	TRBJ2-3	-	CASRPGRGPGDTQYF	TGCGCCAGCAGACCGGGGAGGGGGCCAGGAGATACGCAGTATTTT
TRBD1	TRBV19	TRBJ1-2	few	CASSEGQGLGGYTF	TGTGCCAGTAGTGAAGGACAGGGATTGGGTGGCTACACCTTC
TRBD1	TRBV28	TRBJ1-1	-	CASSLGTDRDIDTEAFF	TGTGCCAGCAGTTTAGGGACCGACAGGGACATTGACACTGAAGCTTTCTTT
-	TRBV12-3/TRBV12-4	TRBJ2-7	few	CASRYRVGEQYF	TGTGCCAGCAGGTATCGGGTAGGCGAGCAGTACTTC
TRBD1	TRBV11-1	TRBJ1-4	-	CASSRLLGQGAISSTNEKLFF	TGTGCCAGCAGCCGACTATTGGGACAGGGAGCAATCTCCTCAACTAATGAAAAACTGTTTTTT